This T cell receptor beta chain stems from a study of OX40 agonist ivuxolimab in advanced cancers. Findings and limits, study-wide: Low normalized T-cell clonal expansion was additionally recorded for some nonresponders. CD4+ T cells averaged fewer expanded clones than CD8+ T cells. Clonal expansion from baseline to week 6 occurred in both CD4+ and CD8+ T cells.

Clones were read by immunoSEQ multiplex PCR, and TCRdb kept only the in-frame ones, dropping some. The sample has about 45,000 clones; around nine tenths are singletons. Germline CDR1 reads SNHLY; CDR2 reads FYNNEI. There are 13 residues in the CDR3. V was pared by 9 bases and J by 10 bases, with 19 bases between. On this clone: Its cognate antigen is unknown.

V usage is TRBV2 and J usage is TRBJ2-1, with D possibly TRBD2 on 6 matching bases. This material consisted of CD4+ or CD8+ T cells sorted from blood, taken in a trial of the OX40 agonist ivuxolimab. The origin of this receptor is an adult with an advanced solid tumor such as melanoma, head and neck, liver or kidney cancer. CDR3 nucleotides: TGTGCCAGTTTTGTCCGGGGCGGGACGGAGCAGTTCTTC. It is translated as CASFVRGGTEQFF.